The T cell receptor (beta chain) under discussion was sequenced for a study of T cell responses to AZD1222 COVID-19 vaccine. TCRdb's copy holds only in-frame clones and misses some; the assay was immunoSEQ multiplex PCR. Of over 65,000 clones in the sample, 92% were seen once. Germline loops: CDR1 MDHEN, CDR2 SYDVKM. The V and J ends lost 2 bases and 2 bases respectively, with 10 bases between them. This CDR3 comprises 15 residues. Sequenced material: peripheral blood, taken on day 0 of MenACWY control vaccination. The TCR comes from an adult in good health. The chain links TRBV28 to TRBJ1-3; tentative D call: TRBD1 (6 bases). CDR3 DNA: TGTGCCAGCAGTTTAAGCACAGGGACTGGAAACACCATATATTTT. Protein product: CASSLSTGTGNTIYF. Variable domain in full (rest from reference TRBV28 and TRBJ1-3): DVKVTQSSRYLVKRTGEKVFLECVQDMDHENMFWYRQDPGLGLRLIYFSYDVKMKEKGDIPEGYSVSREKKERFSLILESASTNQTSMYLCASSLSTGTGNTIYFGEGSWLTVV.